The next 26 T cell receptor beta chains were all read from a single sample in a study of shared clonotypes between healthy human individuals. Sequencing used immunoSEQ multiplex PCR; TCRdb keeps in-frame clones, though not all of them. The table shows around 500,000 clones, with 65% to 85% occurring only once. The material sequenced was PBMCs. Receptors originate from a woman in her 40s in good health. Some clones in this sample may be carry-over from other donors' samples.

Regarding this clone: This likely came from a read error, as a far larger clone is one base away. Other DNA sequences in this specimen translate into the identical CDR3. This chain links TRBV5-1 with TRBJ2-5; 9 nucleotides match TRBD2. The germline V gene has CDR1 SGHRS and CDR2 YFSETQ. The CDR3 extends over 15 amino acids. Here the CDR3 reads CASSLAAGGGETQYF. DNA of the CDR3: TGCGCCAGTAGCTTAGCAGCGGGAGGTGGAGAGACCCAGTACTTC.

The genes are TRBV30 and TRBJ2-1; D tentatively reads TRBD1 or TRBD2 (5 bases each). Germline lookup yields CDR1 GTSNPN and CDR2 SVGIG (reference sequence). The CDR3 is 12 residues long. Deletions cut 2 bases from V and 6 bases from J, with 8 bases between. CDR3 nucleotides: TGTGCCTGGAGTTCAGGGACCAATGAGCAGTTCTTC. This translates into CAWSSGTNEQFF.

For this clone: This likely reflects a read error, since a far larger clone is one base away. The rearrangement uses TRBV9 and TRBJ1-3; 7 bases are a match to TRBD1. The length of the CDR3 is 16 residues. V was clipped by 3 bases and J by 3 bases; unmatched bases: 9. Germline V CDR1 and CDR2: SGDLS, YYNGEE. CDR3 DNA: TGTGCCAGCAGCGGACAGGGAGGGAGCTATGGAAACACCATATATTTT. This encodes CASSGQGGSYGNTIYF. Together with reference TRBV9 and TRBJ1-3, the CDR3 gives the full variable domain: DSGVTQTPKHLITATGQRVTLRCSPRSGDLSVYWYQQSLDQGLQFLIQYYNGEERAKGNILERFSAQQFPDLHSELNLSSLELGDSALYFCASSGQGGSYGNTIYFGEGSWLTVV.

V is TRBV29-1 and J is TRBJ2-1; D may be TRBD1 (6 bases). V was cut by 0 bases and J by 3 bases, with 15 bases left in between. The length of the CDR3 is 16 residues. In germline, CDR1 is SQVTM, CDR2 ANQGSEA. The chain's CDR3 is CSVEDRDKGIYNEQFF. CDR3 nucleotides: TGCAGCGTTGAAGACCGGGACAAGGGGATCTACAATGAGCAGTTCTTC.

The chain uses TRBV29-1 and TRBJ1-2, with a weak D call TRBD1 (6 bases). V was trimmed by 7 bases and J by 3 bases, leaving 15 bases between them. The CDR3 contains 13 residues. The germline V gene encodes CDR1 SQVTM and CDR2 ANQGSEA. CDR3 bases: TGCAGCGCGTCATGGGGGGGGCACTATGGCTACACCTTC. This translates into CSASWGGHYGYTF.

This chain links TRBV19 with TRBJ1-2; D is unclear. Trimming pared 4 bases from V and 4 bases from J, leaving 7 bases between. Germline values: CDR1 LNHDA, CDR2 SQIVND (reference sequence). The CDR3 loop spans 12 amino acids. The CDR3 DNA is TGTGCCAGTAGTAACGGGTTCTATGGCTACACCTTC. Translated: CASSNGFYGYTF.

The chain joins TRBV7-9 to TRBJ2-1; D not resolved. The CDR3 length is 17 residues. With 7 bases removed from V and 0 bases from J, the gap between germline ends came to 19 bases. Germline values: CDR1 SEHNR, CDR2 FQNEAQ (reference sequence). The CDR3: CASTPSSQTHSYNEQFF. CDR3 sequence (DNA): TGTGCCAGCACCCCGTCGTCACAGACCCACTCCTACAATGAGCAGTTCTTC. Complete variable domain (other parts from reference TRBV7-9 and TRBJ2-1): DTGVSQNPRHKITKRGQNVTFRCDPISEHNRLYWYRQTLGQGPEFLTYFQNEAQLEKSRLLSDRFSAERPKGSFSTLEIQRTEQGDSAMYLCASTPSSQTHSYNEQFFGPGTRLTVL.

This clone was counted a single time. One junction end disagrees with the germline gene, perhaps due to a read error. The chain couples TRBV2 to TRBJ2-7; TRBD2 matches at 7 bases. The CDR3 runs 15 residues. Germline V lookup: CDR1 SNHLY, CDR2 FYNNEI. The CDR3 DNA reads TGTGCCAGCAGCGAAGCGGGACTTCGCCCCTACGAGCAGTACTTC. Translated, it gives CASSEAGLRPYEQYF.

This chain connects TRBV28 to TRBJ2-2, with D uncertain. Trimming took 3 bases from V and 3 from J, leaving 5 bases between them. The CDR3 covers 13 residues. Germline lookup yields CDR1 MDHEN and CDR2 SYDVKM. This CDR3 reads CASSFPDTGELFF. The CDR3 nucleotides are TGTGCCAGCAGTTTCCCGGACACCGGGGAGCTGTTTTTT.

This clone showed up just once. The chain employs TRBV7-9 and TRBJ2-5, with D possibly being TRBD1 (7 bases). The V gene's germline CDR1 is SEHNR and CDR2 FQNEAQ (reference sequence). The length of the CDR3 is 15 residues. Trimming took off 5 bases at V and 3 bases at J, with 16 bases between the two ends. CDR3 in DNA: TGTGCCAGCAGCCCGAAAGGGGGGACAGAAGAGACCCAGTACTTC. Protein product: CASSPKGGTEETQYF. The full variable domain, with the rest looked up from reference TRBV7-9 and TRBJ2-5, is DTGVSQNPRHKITKRGQNVTFRCDPISEHNRLYWYRQTLGQGPEFLTYFQNEAQLEKSRLLSDRFSAERPKGSFSTLEIQRTEQGDSAMYLCASSPKGGTEETQYFGPGTRLLVL.

The V and J genes are TRBV15 and TRBJ2-2; D unclear. Trimming cost V 5 bases and J 8 bases, with 15 bases left between them. The germline gives CDR1 LNHNV, CDR2 YYDKDF (reference sequence). The CDR3 is 14 amino acids. CDR3 sequence (DNA): TGTGCCACCAGCCGGCTAGGAGTAGCTGGGGAGCTGTTTTTT. Residues: CATSRLGVAGELFF.

The chain joins TRBV5-1 to TRBJ1-1; possible D gene TRBD1, 6 bases. Germline V gene lookup returns CDR1 SGHRS and CDR2 YFSETQ. The CDR3 has 14 residues. The V and J ends lost 4 bases and 4 bases respectively, with 14 bases between them. The DNA for the CDR3 is TGCGCCAGCAGCACCTGGTTAGGGGGCACTGAAGCTTTCTTT. It translates to CASSTWLGGTEAFF.

Details on this clone: With only one base between it and a far larger clone, this is likely a read error. Here the CDR3 omits its conserved ending phenylalanine or tryptophan, so a read error is the likely source. The V call is TRBV27, the J call TRBJ1-2; the D is unclear. CDR1 is MNHEY, CDR2 SMNVEV, per germline (reference sequence). The V and J ends lost 0 bases and 4 bases respectively, with 6 bases between them. The CDR3 has 13 residues. The CDR3 region is CASSLSGGYGYTS. DNA of the CDR3: TGTGCCAGCAGTTTATCCGGTGGCTATGGCTACACCTCC.

On this clone: The same CDR3 arises from other DNA sequences in this sample as well. The V and J genes are TRBV7-9 and TRBJ2-7, with D uncertain. CDR3 size: 15 residues. The V gene lost 1 base and the J gene lost 0 bases, with 10 bases spanning the gap. Germline V lookup: CDR1 SEHNR, CDR2 FQNEAQ (reference sequence). CDR3: CASSLGPMSSYEQYF. The CDR3 DNA reads as TGTGCCAGCAGCTTAGGCCCCATGAGCTCCTACGAGCAGTACTTC.

The chain employs TRBV7-9 and TRBJ2-5; 9 positions match TRBD1. The germline gives CDR1 SEHNR, CDR2 FQNEAQ (reference sequence). This CDR3 has 14 residues. V shed 8 bases, J shed 1 base, and the junction held 5 bases outside the gene matches. The CDR3 region is CASGRQGVQETQYF. CDR3 nucleotides: TGTGCCAGCGGTCGACAGGGGGTCCAAGAGACCCAGTACTTC.

The V call is TRBV15, the J call TRBJ2-2, with a weak D call TRBD1 (6 bases). CDR3 length: 16 residues. Germline assignment: CDR1 LNHNV and CDR2 YYDKDF (reference sequence). Trimming left V 2 bases short and J 1 base short, with 11 bases between. The CDR3 here is CATSRTGHRNTGELFF. The CDR3 nucleotides are TGTGCCACCAGCAGAACGGGACATCGGAACACCGGGGAGCTGTTTTTT.

Notes on this clone: It differs at one base from a far larger clone, so likely a read error. The chain is built from TRBV6-1 and TRBJ1-2, with D tentatively TRBD1 (6 bases). Germline V gene data show CDR1 as MNHNS and CDR2 as SASEGT. The V and J ends lost 11 bases and 5 bases respectively, with 18 bases between them. The CDR3 runs to 13 residues. DNA for the CDR3: TGTGCCGTCGAGGGAGGGGGGAATTATGGCTACACCTTC. It is translated as CAVEGGGNYGYTF.

This rearrangement joins TRBV11-3 to TRBJ2-3; 7 bases line up with TRBD1. The CDR3 totals 14 residues. Germline-derived CDR1 and CDR2 are SGHNT and YENEEA. V shed 5 bases and J 2 bases; nucleotides not matched to a gene: 4. The CDR3 DNA reads TGTGCCAGCAGCCAGGGACAGCCCACAGATACGCAGTATTTT. It yields the protein CASSQGQPTDTQYF. The variable domain in full, completed from reference TRBV11-3 and TRBJ2-3, reads EAGVVQSPRYKIIEKKQPVAFWCNPISGHNTLYWYLQNLGQGPELLIRYENEEAVDDSQLPKDRFSAERLKGVDSTLKIQPAELGDSAVYLCASSQGQPTDTQYFGPGTRLTVL.

J is TRBJ1-4 and V is TRBV7-9; D might be TRBD1 (6 bases). The V end lost 4 bases, the J end lost 7 bases, and 13 bases lay between the germline ends. The CDR3 loop spans 14 amino acids. Germline V gene lookup returns CDR1 SEHNR and CDR2 FQNEAQ (reference sequence). Here the CDR3 DNA reads TGTGCCAGCAGCTATACAGGGAACGGTGAAAAACTGTTTTTT. Its translation: CASSYTGNGEKLFF.

This chain links TRBV30 with TRBJ2-2; 7 nucleotides agree with TRBD2. The germline gives CDR1 GTSNPN, CDR2 SVGIG (reference sequence). The CDR3 contains 17 residues. The trim removed 0 bases at V and 6 bases at J, leaving 13 bases unmatched. The CDR3, as DNA: TGTGCCTGGAGTGTTCTCTTCTTGCGGGAGCAGTCCGGGGAGCTGTTTTTT. This sequence encodes CAWSVLFLREQSGELFF.

The V call is TRBV7-3, the J call TRBJ2-7; TRBD2 aligns across 9 bases. CDR1 is SGHTA, CDR2 FQGTGA, per germline. Unmatched junction bases numbered 13, after V lost 10 bases and J lost 6 bases. This CDR3 has 14 amino acids. The CDR3 region is CAIKLAGSGCEQYF. The DNA of the CDR3 is TGTGCCATCAAGCTAGCGGGATCAGGCTGCGAGCAGTACTTC.

The genes are TRBV11-2 and TRBJ2-5, with 8 bases that match TRBD2. V shed 1 base and J 4 bases; nucleotides not matched to a gene: 5. Per the germline V gene, CDR1 is SGHAT and CDR2 is FQNNGV. The CDR3 sequence is 15 residues long. The CDR3 nucleotides read TGTGCCAGCAGCTTAGCGGGAAGCGGGAGAGAGACCCAGTACTTC. It codes for CASSLAGSGRETQYF.

Only one count was recorded for this clone. The V call is TRBV18, the J call TRBJ2-7, with no clear D. V was pared by 8 bases and J by 4 bases, with 12 bases between. This CDR3 comprises 12 residues. Germline V CDR1 and CDR2: KGHSH, LQKENI. The CDR3 coding sequence is TGTGCCAGCGGACCGTTACTTTACGAGCAGTACTTC. Its translation: CASGPLLYEQYF. The full variable domain, completed using reference TRBV18 and TRBJ2-7, is NAGVMQNPRHLVRRRGQEARLRCSPMKGHSHVYWYRQLPEEGLKFMVYLQKENIIDESGMPKERFSAEFPKEGPSILRIQQVVRGDSAAYFCASGPLLYEQYFGPGTRLTVT.

The J gene is TRBJ1-5, the V gene TRBV9; D gene unclear. Germline V gene sequence: CDR1 SGDLS, CDR2 YYNGEE. V shed 4 bases and J shed 2 bases, with 13 bases lying between them. This CDR3 spans 15 amino acids. Written as DNA, the CDR3 is TGTGCCAGCAGCCCAGGACCAGAGGGCAATCAGCCCCAGCATTTT. Amino acid sequence: CASSPGPEGNQPQHF.

Note on this clone: Since a much larger clone is just one base distant, this may be a read error. This CDR3 reads CASSMTSGGPYEQYF. CDR3 nucleotide sequence: TGTGCCAGCAGTATGACTAGCGGGGGGCCCTACGAGCAGTACTTC. The rearrangement links TRBV28 to TRBJ2-7; 13 bases map to TRBD2. Germline loops: CDR1 MDHEN, CDR2 SYDVKM. Trimming at V came to 5 bases and at J to 2 bases, leaving 3 bases not matched to a gene. CDR3 size: 15 residues.

This clone was recorded a few times. The chain combines TRBV6-5 with TRBJ1-3; no clear D. The germline V gene encodes CDR1 MNHEY and CDR2 SVGAGI. The CDR3 is made up of 15 amino acids. V dropped 0 bases and J dropped 3 bases, with 9 bases sitting between them. CDR3 nucleotide sequence: TGTGCCAGCAGTTACTCGACCCTAATTGGAAACACCATATATTTT. Translation gives CASSYSTLIGNTIYF.